Listed here is a single T cell receptor beta chain. All enrollees were roughly 18 to 100 years old and from roughly 22 US areas. Germline CDR1 SEHNR, CDR2 FQNEAQ (reference sequence). The CDR3 has 14 amino acids. Trimming removed 1 base from V and 0 bases from J, with 5 bases in between. This sample stems from a study of blood T cell repertoires in COVID-19. Looking at the study overall: Recovery meant two consecutive negative NP/OP PCR tests, professional clearance, or resolved symptoms. In each case, the material was cDNA or gDNA derived from T cells, B-cell-depleted T cells, or PBMCs.

Clones were sequenced by immunoSEQ multiplex PCR, and TCRdb holds only the in-frame ones, with some missing. The sample holds 150,000 to 200,000 clones; 70% to 85% are singletons and the top ten take around 20%. This TCR came from a woman aged 65 to 85 in a cohort exposed to, infected with or recovered from COVID-19 (not recorded which). This chain links TRBV7-9 with TRBJ2-3, with D unresolved. The sequencing sample was made of PBMCs or T cells enriched from blood (not recorded which). This CDR3 is CASSLVVSTDTQYF. The CDR3 DNA reads TGTGCCAGCAGCTTAGTAGTAAGCACAGATACGCAGTATTTT.